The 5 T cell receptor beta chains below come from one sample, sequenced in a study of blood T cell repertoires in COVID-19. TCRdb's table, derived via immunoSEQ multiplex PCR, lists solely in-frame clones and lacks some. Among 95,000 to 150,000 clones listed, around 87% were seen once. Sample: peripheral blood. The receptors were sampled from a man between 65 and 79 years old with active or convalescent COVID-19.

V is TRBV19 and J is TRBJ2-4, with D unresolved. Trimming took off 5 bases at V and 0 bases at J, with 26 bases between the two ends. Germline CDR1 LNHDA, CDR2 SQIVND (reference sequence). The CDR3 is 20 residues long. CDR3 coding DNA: TGTGCCAGTAGTTTAAACACGCCGTCCTCGTCCGAACCAGCCAAAAACATTCAGTACTTC. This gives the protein CASSLNTPSSSEPAKNIQYF.

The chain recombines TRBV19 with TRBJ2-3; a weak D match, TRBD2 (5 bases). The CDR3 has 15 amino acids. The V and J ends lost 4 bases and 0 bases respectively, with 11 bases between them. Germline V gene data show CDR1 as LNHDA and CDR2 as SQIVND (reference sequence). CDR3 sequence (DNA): TGTGCCAGTAGTAGAGGACTGCCTAGCACAGATACGCAGTATTTT. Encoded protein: CASSRGLPSTDTQYF.

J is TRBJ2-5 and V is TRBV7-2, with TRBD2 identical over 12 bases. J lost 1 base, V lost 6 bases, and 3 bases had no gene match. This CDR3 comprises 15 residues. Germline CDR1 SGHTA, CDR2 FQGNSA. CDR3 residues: CASRGLAGFQETQYF. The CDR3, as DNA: TGTGCCAGCAGGGGACTAGCGGGTTTCCAAGAGACCCAGTACTTC.

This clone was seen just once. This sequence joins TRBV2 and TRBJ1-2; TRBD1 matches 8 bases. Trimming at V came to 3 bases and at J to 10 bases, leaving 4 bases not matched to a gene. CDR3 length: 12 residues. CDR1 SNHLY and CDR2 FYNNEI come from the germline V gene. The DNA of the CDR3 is TGTGCCAGCAGTGAGGACAGGGACTACTACACCTTC. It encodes CASSEDRDYYTF. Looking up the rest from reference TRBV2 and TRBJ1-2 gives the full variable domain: EPEVTQTPSHQVTQMGQEVILRCVPISNHLYFYWYRQILGQKVEFLVSFYNNEISEKSEIFDDQFSVERPDGSNFTLKIRSTKLEDSAMYFCASSEDRDYYTFGSGTRLTVV.

This chain's CDR3 is CASSPRGQGVRGGYTF. CDR3 nucleotide sequence: TGTGCCAGCAGCCCTAGGGGACAGGGTGTTCGAGGAGGCTACACCTTC. The chain has TRBV28 and TRBJ1-2; 9 bases map to TRBD1. CDR3 length: 16 amino acids. CDR1 is MDHEN, CDR2 SYDVKM, per germline. The junction had 16 bases not matched to a gene; V was cut back by 6 bases and J by 8 bases.